The present entry profiles one T cell receptor beta chain with its context. Its antigen is still unknown. This specimen comes from a study of PD-1 blockade in classical Hodgkin lymphoma. Study-level points and caveats: The study reported lower baseline TCR diversity in newly diagnosed patients than in healthy donors. By C4D1, CD4+ diversity increased significantly, especially in complete responders.

The germline V and J ends were trimmed by 3 bases and 5 bases, with 14 bases remaining between them. This CDR3 is built from 15 residues. Germline V gives CDR1 SEHNR, CDR2 FQNEAQ (reference sequence). The table came from immunoSEQ multiplex PCR; TCRdb's copy has only in-frame clones and leaves some out. The data contain about 21,000 clones, roughly 80% of them singletons. Described time point: cycle 4 day 1 (C4D1), after less than seven weeks of nivolumab. Autologous stem cell transplantation was followed by relapse in every patient, and brentuximab vedotin exposure varied. When best responses were assessed, they were complete response, partial response or progressive disease.

The receptor was derived from a human donor with classical Hodgkin lymphoma. The sequencing here drew on peripheral blood mononuclear cells (PBMCs), taken before the fourth cycle of nivolumab. The rearrangement uses TRBV7-9 and TRBJ2-1; D is possibly TRBD2 (5 bases). CDR3 in DNA: TGTGCCAGCAGCTTGTCGGAAAGCGGAAACAATGAGCAGTTCTTC. This sequence encodes CASSLSESGNNEQFF.